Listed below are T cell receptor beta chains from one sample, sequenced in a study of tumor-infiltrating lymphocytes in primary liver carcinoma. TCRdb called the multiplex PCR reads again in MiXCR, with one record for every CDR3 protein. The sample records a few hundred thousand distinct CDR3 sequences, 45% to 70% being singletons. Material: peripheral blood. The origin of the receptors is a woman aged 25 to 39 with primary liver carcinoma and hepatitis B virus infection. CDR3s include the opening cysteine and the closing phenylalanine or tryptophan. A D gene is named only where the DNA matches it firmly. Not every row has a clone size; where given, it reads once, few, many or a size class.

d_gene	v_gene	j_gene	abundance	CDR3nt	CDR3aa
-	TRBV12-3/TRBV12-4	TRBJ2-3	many	TGTGCCAGCAGTTTGGGATCGGATACGCAGTATTTT	CASSLGSDTQYF
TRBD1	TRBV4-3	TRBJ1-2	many	TGCGCCAGCAGCCAAGACAGGGGGAACTATGGCTACACCTTC	CASSQDRGNYGYTF
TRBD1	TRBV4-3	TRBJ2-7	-	TGCGCCAGCAGCTCCGGGACAGGGGGAATCTACGAGCAGTACTTC	CASSSGTGGIYEQYF
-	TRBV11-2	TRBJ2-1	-	TGTACCTGCAGCCCTAGCCGAGGTCGAAGGTCCTACAATGAGCAGTTCTTC	CTCSPSRGRRSYNEQFF
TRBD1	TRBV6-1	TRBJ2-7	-	TGTGCCAGCAGACCGGGACAGGGTAACTACGAGCAGTACTTC	CASRPGQGNYEQYF
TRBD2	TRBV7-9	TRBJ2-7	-	TGTGCCAGCAGCGTGACTAGCGGGTCGTCCTACGGGCAGTACTTC	CASSVTSGSSYGQYF
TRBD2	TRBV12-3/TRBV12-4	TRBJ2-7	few	TGTGCCAGCAGTCCAGCGGGAGTAAGGAACGAGCAGTACTTC	CASSPAGVRNEQYF
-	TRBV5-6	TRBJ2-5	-	TGTGCCAGCAGCCCCTCTCCTACAGAGCAAGAGACCCAGTACTTC	CASSPSPTEQETQYF
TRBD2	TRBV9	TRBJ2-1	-	TGTGCCAGCAGCGTATGCCCTAGCGGGAGAGTTGAGCAGTTCTTC	CASSVCPSGRVEQFF
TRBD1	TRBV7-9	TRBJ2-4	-	TGTGCCAACATGACACAGGGGGCGGTCAAAAACATTCAGTACTTC	CANMTQGAVKNIQYF
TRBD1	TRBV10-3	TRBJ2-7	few	TGTGCCATCAGTGAGAAGGGGAACCGGGACAGAGTCTACGAGCAGTACTTC	CAISEKGNRDRVYEQYF
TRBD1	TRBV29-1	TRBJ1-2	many	TGCAGCGTTGATAGGACAGGCCTTGACAACTATGGCTACACCTTC	CSVDRTGLDNYGYTF
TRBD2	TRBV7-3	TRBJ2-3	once	TGTGCCAGCAGCCTAGAACTAGCGGGAGGGGGAACGCAGTATTTT	CASSLELAGGGTQYF
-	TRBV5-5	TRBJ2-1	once	TGTGCCAGCAGCTTAGGGGCAGCGGATTACAATGAGCAGTTCTTC	CASSLGAADYNEQFF
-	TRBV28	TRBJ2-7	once	TGTGCCAGCAGTTTTCCGGGACAACAGTACTTC	CASSFPGQQYF
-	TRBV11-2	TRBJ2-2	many	TGTGCCAGCAGCTTAGTGTTTTTTGCAGCAGGCGGGGAGCTGTTTTTT	CASSLVFFAAGGELFF
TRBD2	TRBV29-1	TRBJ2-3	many	TGCAGCGTTGAAGATCGTCTAGCGGGAGGGCCAGATACGCAGTATTTT	CSVEDRLAGGPDTQYF
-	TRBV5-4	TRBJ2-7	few	TGTGCCAGCAGTGGGCTGGGGGGAGAGCAGTACTTC	CASSGLGGEQYF
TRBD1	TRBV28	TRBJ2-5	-	TGTGGCAGCAGTCCATCCAGGGGGCTGGAGACCCAGTACTTC	CGSSPSRGLETQYF
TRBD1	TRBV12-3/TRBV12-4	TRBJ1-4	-	TGTGCCAGCAGTTTAACGGACAGGGCAGGTGAAAAACTGTTTTTT	CASSLTDRAGEKLFF
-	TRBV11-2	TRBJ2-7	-	TGTGCCAGCAGCCAAGGGATAGGGGCAAGAGGGTACGAGCAGTACTTC	CASSQGIGARGYEQYF
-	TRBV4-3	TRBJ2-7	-	TGCGCCAGCAGCCAAGAACGAGTGGGAGTTATCGGGTCCTACGAGCAGTACTTC	CASSQERVGVIGSYEQYF
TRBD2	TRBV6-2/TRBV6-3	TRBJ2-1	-	TGTGCCAGCAGTTACTCGATCTCGAGCAGCGGGAGGGTCGGGCATGAGCAGTTCTTC	CASSYSISSSGRVGHEQFF
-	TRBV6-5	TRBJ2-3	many	TGTGCCAGCAGTTCCCCACTGCTTACGCAGTATTTT	CASSSPLLTQYF
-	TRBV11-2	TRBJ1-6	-	TGTGCCAGCACCCCAATAGTTAAAAATTGGAATTCACGACTCCACTTT	CASTPIVKNWNSRLHF
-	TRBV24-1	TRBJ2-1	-	TGTGCCACCAGTGACCCAGGGGGGGGACAAGACAATGAGCAGTTCTTC	CATSDPGGGQDNEQFF
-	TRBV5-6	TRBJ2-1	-	TGTGCCAGCAGCTTGGTCCGCATAGGTTTCAGTAATGAGCAGCTCTTC	CASSLVRIGFSNEQLF
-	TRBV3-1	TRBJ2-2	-	TGTGCCACCAGAACAGGGATAGTAGGGGAGCTGTTTTTT	CATRTGIVGELFF
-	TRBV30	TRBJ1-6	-	TGTGCCTGGAATGAAGGGATTTATAATTCACCCCTCCACTTT	CAWNEGIYNSPLHF
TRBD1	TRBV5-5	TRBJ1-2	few	TGTGCCAGCAGCTTCCTGGACAGGGGCCCGCGCGGCTACACCTTC	CASSFLDRGPRGYTF
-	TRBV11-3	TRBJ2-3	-	TGTGCCAGCAGCTTATCTTTGTCCATGCGGGACACAGATACGCAGTTTTTT	CASSLSLSMRDTDTQFF
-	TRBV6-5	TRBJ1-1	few	TGTGCCAGCAGTTACTCGAGCGGGGGGGGAGAAGCTTTCTTT	CASSYSSGGGEAFF
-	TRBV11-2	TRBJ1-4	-	TGTGCCAGCAGCTTAAAATTGCTTGTACGGGCAGAACCCAATGAAAAACTGTTTTTT	CASSLKLLVRAEPNEKLFF
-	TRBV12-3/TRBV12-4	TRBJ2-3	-	TGTGCCAGCAGTTTAGGGAGGACTAACGGGAGTTTAGATACGCAGTATTTT	CASSLGRTNGSLDTQYF
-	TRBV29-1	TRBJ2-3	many	TGCAGCGTTTTTGTCGGTACGCAGTATTTT	CSVFVGTQYF
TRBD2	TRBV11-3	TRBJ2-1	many	TGTGCCAGCAGCTTAGGAACTAGCGGGTTGCGGTCGCAGTTCTTC	CASSLGTSGLRSQFF
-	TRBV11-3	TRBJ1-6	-	TGTGCCAGCAACTTAGGGTGGGATAACTCACCCCTCCACTTT	CASNLGWDNSPLHF
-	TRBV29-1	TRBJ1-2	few	TGCAGCGTTGAGGAGGCCTTCGGGGGCTACACCTTC	CSVEEAFGGYTF
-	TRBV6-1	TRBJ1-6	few	TGTGCCAGCAGTGGGGGGCTTGGCAATTCACCCCTCCACTTT	CASSGGLGNSPLHF
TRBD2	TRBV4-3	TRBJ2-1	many	TGCGCCAGCAGCCCAAGCGGGGGCTCCTACAATGAGCAGTTCTTC	CASSPSGGSYNEQFF
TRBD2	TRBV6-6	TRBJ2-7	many	TGTGCCAGCAGCTCAGGGACTAGCGGAGCGAGGCAGTACTTC	CASSSGTSGARQYF
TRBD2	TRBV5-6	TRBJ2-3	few	TGTGCCAGCAGCTTTATTACCGGGACTAGCGGGGCAACTAGCACAGATACGCAGTATTTT	CASSFITGTSGATSTDTQYF
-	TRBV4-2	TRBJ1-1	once	TGTGTCAGCAGCCAAGAGAGGGTAGGCACTGAAGCTTTCTTT	CVSSQERVGTEAFF
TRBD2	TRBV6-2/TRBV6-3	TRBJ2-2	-	TGTGCCAGCAGTCCGGGACTAGCAGGCACCGGGGAGCTGTCTTTT	CASSPGLAGTGELSF
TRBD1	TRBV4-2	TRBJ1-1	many	TGTGCCAGCAGCCCCTCTAGACAGGGAGGCTTTCTGGAAGCTTTCTTT	CASSPSRQGGFLEAFF
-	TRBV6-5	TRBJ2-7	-	TGTGCCAACAGTTACGCCCTTGATGGCGGCTCCTACGAGCAGTACTTC	CANSYALDGGSYEQYF
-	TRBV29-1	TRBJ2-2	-	TGCAGCGTGTTCAGGACCACGAACACCGGGGAGCTGTTTTTT	CSVFRTTNTGELFF
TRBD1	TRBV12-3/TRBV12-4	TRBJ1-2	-	TGTGCCAGCAGTTTCAGACAGGGGAACTATGGCTACACCTTC	CASSFRQGNYGYTF
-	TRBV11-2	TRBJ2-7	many	TGTGCCAGCAGCTTAGAGGGCAGTTCACCCTTCTACGAGCAGTACTTC	CASSLEGSSPFYEQYF
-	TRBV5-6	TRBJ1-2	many	TGTGCCAGCAGCTTGGAGGACTATGGCTACACCTTC	CASSLEDYGYTF
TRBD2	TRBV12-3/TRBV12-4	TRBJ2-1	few	TGTGCCAGCAGTTTCGCGGGGGACCACAATGAGCAGTTCTTC	CASSFAGDHNEQFF
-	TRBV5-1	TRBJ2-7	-	TGCGCCAGCAGCTTGCAGTGGGAGGCTGACGAGCAGTACTTC	CASSLQWEADEQYF
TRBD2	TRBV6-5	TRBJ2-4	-	TGTGTCAGCAAACGGACTAGCAGCAAGGGGGGCATTCAGTACTTC	CVSKRTSSKGGIQYF
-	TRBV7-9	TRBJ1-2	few	TGTGCCAGCAGCTTAGAGCCAGGGAGGCGCGACTATGGCTACACCTTC	CASSLEPGRRDYGYTF